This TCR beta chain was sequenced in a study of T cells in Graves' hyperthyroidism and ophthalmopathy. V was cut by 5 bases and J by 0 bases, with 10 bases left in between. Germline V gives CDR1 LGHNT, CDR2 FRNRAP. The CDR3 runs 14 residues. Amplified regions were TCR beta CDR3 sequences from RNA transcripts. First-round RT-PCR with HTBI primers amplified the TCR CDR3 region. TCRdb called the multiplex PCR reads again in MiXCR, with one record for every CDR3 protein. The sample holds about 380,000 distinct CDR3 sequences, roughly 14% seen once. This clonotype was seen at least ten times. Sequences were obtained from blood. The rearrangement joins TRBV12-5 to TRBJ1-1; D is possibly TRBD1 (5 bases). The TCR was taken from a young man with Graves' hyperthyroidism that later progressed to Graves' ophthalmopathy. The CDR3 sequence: CASGDDSMNTEAFF. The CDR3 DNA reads TGTGCTAGTGGTGATGACAGCATGAACACTGAAGCTTTCTTT.